This T cell receptor beta chain was sequenced in a study of shared clonotypes between healthy human individuals. Study-wide results and caveats: Sampling involved blood alone; tissue repertoires likely differ.

Adult Caucasians living in Nashville, Tennessee made up all of the donors. It was across several immunoSEQ plates that each subset's genomic DNA was evenly split. Original methodology: Filtering of immunoSEQ junctional sequences could not match full-length read filtering. Assay used: immunoSEQ multiplex PCR; TCRdb lists only in-frame clones, some missing. V and J calls and clone size are given by that table; D and trimming were obtained from the DNA. This table holds approximately 1.1 million clones, around 78% found once. With respect to this clone: Antigen unknown.

The sequenced material came from memory CD4+ T cells from PBMCs. Stated subset: CD45RA-negative fraction. This receptor was identified in a man younger than 30 in good health. Some clones in this sample may be carry-over from other donors' samples.

Here the CDR3 DNA reads TGTGCCAGCAGCTTTCTGGGGCCCTCTGGGGCCAACGTCCTGACTTTC. This gives the protein CASSFLGPSGANVLTF. The V gene is TRBV5-5, the J gene TRBJ2-6; weak D call: TRBD1 (5 bases). CDR1 and CDR2 from the germline V gene are SGHKS and YYEKEE (reference sequence). Trimming stripped 2 bases from V and 0 bases from J, with 9 bases between. The CDR3 runs 16 residues.